The 23 T cell receptor beta chains below were found in one sample sequenced in a study of T cells in Graves' hyperthyroidism and ophthalmopathy. Amplified TCR beta CDR3 regions came from RNA transcripts. Primed by the HTBI set, a first-round RT-PCR was run on the TCR CDR3. TCRdb re-derived calls from the multiplex PCR reads in MiXCR, one entry per CDR3 protein. The repertoire has roughly 710,000 distinct CDR3 sequences, about a third of them found once; the top ten carry around 29%. Sequenced sample: blood. The source of these receptors is a woman between 40 and 50 years old with Graves' hyperthyroidism.

This clonotype was detected ten times or more. The chain combines TRBV12-3 or TRBV12-4 with TRBJ2-7; 7 bases are shared with TRBD2. This CDR3 has 14 amino acids. Losses at the gene ends were 5 bases for V and 3 bases for J; bases not matched to a gene: 7. CDR3 loop: CASSPLGGSYEQYF. Written as DNA, the CDR3 is TGTGCCAGCAGTCCACTGGGGGGGAGCTACGAGCAGTACTTC.

This clonotype was detected ten times or more. V gene TRBV20-1 combines with J gene TRBJ1-2, with TRBD1 matching 10 bases. V shed 3 bases, J shed 8 bases, and the junction held 3 bases outside the gene matches. The length of the CDR3 is 12 residues. From germline, CDR1 is DFQATT and CDR2 SNEGSKA (reference sequence). CDR3 bases: TGCAGTGCTAGGACAGGGGGCCAAGGCTACACCTTC. This encodes CSARTGGQGYTF.

This clonotype appeared a few times. J is TRBJ2-7 and V is TRBV5-5, with D possibly being TRBD1 or TRBD2 (6 bases each). Looked up from germline, CDR1 is SGHKS and CDR2 is YYEKEE (reference sequence). The CDR3 consists of 15 residues. Trimming removed 5 bases at V and 5 bases at J, with 20 bases between. CDR3 DNA sequence: TGTGCCAGCAGTTTAACGGGGGCCAGGGGAGACGAGCAGTACTTC. This translates into CASSLTGARGDEQYF.

This clonotype has a count of ten or more. This chain joins TRBV7-3 and TRBJ1-1, with D uncertain. V gave up 5 bases and J gave up 0 bases, with 10 bases separating them. CDR3 length equals 14 residues. Looked up from germline, CDR1 is SGHTA and CDR2 is FQGTGA. Written as DNA, the CDR3 is TGTGCCAGCAGCGTAGACGGACTGAACACTGAAGCTTTCTTT. Translating gives CASSVDGLNTEAFF.

The chain uses TRBV13 and TRBJ2-7, with D tentatively TRBD1 (6 bases). From germline, CDR1 is PRHDT and CDR2 FYEKMQ (reference sequence). V lost 5 bases and J 7 bases, leaving 15 bases between the germline ends. The CDR3 runs 13 residues. CDR3 nucleotide sequence: TGTGCCAGCAGCCAAGAGGGGGACCGGGAGCAGTACTTC. Protein sequence: CASSQEGDREQYF.

The V gene is TRBV4-3, the J gene TRBJ1-2; maybe TRBD1 (5 bases). Trimming stripped 0 bases from V and 3 bases from J, with 17 bases between. Germline V lookup: CDR1 LGHNA, CDR2 YSLEER. This CDR3 is built from 17 residues. CDR3: CASSQEHFNEGHYGYTF. The CDR3 nucleotides are TGCGCCAGCAGCCAAGAACATTTTAACGAGGGGCACTATGGCTACACCTTC.

The V and J genes are TRBV11-1 and TRBJ1-1; D not certain. Germline assignment: CDR1 SGHAT and CDR2 FQDESV (reference sequence). V lost 1 base and J 1 base, leaving 19 bases between the germline ends. The CDR3 is 18 amino acids. CDR3 amino acids: CASSLGDFPWRENTEAFF. The CDR3 DNA reads TGTGCCAGCAGCTTAGGAGATTTCCCTTGGAGAGAGAACACTGAAGCTTTCTTT.

This clonotype turned up a few times. The chain recombines TRBV6-1 with TRBJ1-1; 7 bases fit TRBD1. The CDR3 is made up of 16 amino acids. V shed 5 bases, J shed 5 bases, and the junction held 14 bases outside the gene matches. Looked up from germline, CDR1 is MNHNS and CDR2 is SASEGT. The CDR3 DNA reads TGTGCCAGCAGTCCTCCCTTAAGGGGGCTTTGGACTGAAGCTTTCTTT. Its translation: CASSPPLRGLWTEAFF.

This chain uses TRBV6-1 with TRBJ1-1; possibly TRBD1 for D (5 bases). Germline values: CDR1 MNHNS, CDR2 SASEGT. The germline V and J ends were trimmed by 5 bases and 1 base, with 14 bases remaining between them. The CDR3 runs to 15 residues. CDR3 in DNA: TGTGCCAGCAGTAGGCCCGGGACCGAGAACACTGAAGCTTTCTTT. It codes for CASSRPGTENTEAFF.

The genes are TRBV25-1 and TRBJ1-2; TRBD1 matches at 12 bases. Looked up from germline, CDR1 is MGHDK and CDR2 is SYGVNS. Trimming took 5 bases from V and 4 from J; bases not matched to a gene: 5. The CDR3 runs 15 residues. The DNA for the CDR3 is TGTGCCAGCAGTTCCTTGGGACAGGGGGCCTATGGCTACACCTTC. This encodes CASSSLGQGAYGYTF.

Only a few counts were recorded for this clonotype. The J gene is TRBJ2-7, the V gene TRBV5-6, with TRBD1 identical over 10 bases. Germline lookup yields CDR1 SGHDT and CDR2 YYEEEE. Germline trimming cut 4 bases from V and 3 bases from J; bases unmatched to any gene: 7. This CDR3 is 15 amino acids long. CDR3 DNA sequence: TGTGCCAGCAGCCTCAAAAGGGACAGGGGCTACGAGCAGTACTTC. Translated, it gives CASSLKRDRGYEQYF.

V usage is TRBV10-1 and J usage is TRBJ1-1; maybe TRBD1 (6 bases). The germline V gene encodes CDR1 WNHNN and CDR2 SYGVQD (reference sequence). The V end was cut by 5 bases, the J end by 1 base, with 14 bases between. The CDR3 extends over 15 amino acids. CDR3 residues: CASSPHPQGNTEAFF. The CDR3 DNA follows: TGCGCCAGCAGTCCCCACCCACAGGGGAACACTGAAGCTTTCTTT.

This clonotype was found a few times. This chain links TRBV7-2 with TRBJ1-3, with TRBD1 matching 8 bases. This CDR3 comprises 14 residues. V was clipped by 4 bases and J by 4 bases; unmatched bases: 3. Germline CDR1 and CDR2: SGHTA and FQGNSA. Written as DNA, the CDR3 is TGTGCCAGCAGCTACAGGGGGACAGGAAACACCATATATTTT. Translating gives CASSYRGTGNTIYF.

A single count supports this clonotype. The rearrangement links TRBV7-9 to TRBJ2-7; 7 bases match TRBD1. The better agreement between TRBJ2-5 and the DNA end casts doubt on the J call. Germline CDR1 is SEHNR and CDR2 is FQNEAQ (reference sequence). This CDR3 region has 12 residues. DNA for the CDR3: TGTGCCAGCCGGGACAGATTCGAGACCCAGTACTTC. As protein: CASRDRFETQYF.

This sequence joins TRBV9 and TRBJ1-1; a possible D gene is TRBD1 (5 bases). Per the germline V gene, CDR1 is SGDLS and CDR2 is YYNGEE. The CDR3 has 15 residues. Trimming removed 4 bases from V and 11 bases from J, with 24 bases in between. The DNA of the CDR3 is TGTGCCAGCAGCTCGACGGTCTTGGGGCTTGGCGACGCTTTCTTT. The encoded protein is CASSSTVLGLGDAFF. Variable domain in full (rest from reference TRBV9 and TRBJ1-1): DSGVTQTPKHLITATGQRVTLRCSPRSGDLSVYWYQQSLDQGLQFLIQYYNGEERAKGNILERFSAQQFPDLHSELNLSSLELGDSALYFCASSSTVLGLGDAFFGQGTRLTVV.

V usage is TRBV7-2 and J usage is TRBJ2-5; 10 positions match TRBD2. The CDR3 has 17 amino acids. The V gene's germline CDR1 is SGHTA and CDR2 FQGNSA. The V and J ends lost 5 bases and 7 bases, in that order; junction bases with no gene match: 16. CDR3 region: CASSALGSGRGPGTQYF. CDR3 nucleotides: TGTGCCAGCAGCGCCCTCGGGAGCGGGAGGGGCCCGGGGACCCAGTACTTC.

This clonotype was counted between two and nine times. This chain links TRBV29-1 with TRBJ2-7; 10 positions agree with TRBD1. J gave up 6 bases and V 7 bases, and 3 bases lay outside the gene matches. The CDR3 consists of 11 residues. Germline V lookup: CDR1 SQVTM, CDR2 ANQGSEA. The CDR3 DNA sequence: TGCAGCGCAGGGGACAGGGGCGAGCAGTACTTC. Protein product: CSAGDRGEQYF.

This clonotype has more than one count but fewer than ten. The genes are TRBV7-3 and TRBJ1-4; D uncertain. The CDR3 spans 15 residues. The V gene lost 1 base and the J gene lost 4 bases, with 10 bases spanning the gap. CDR1 is SGHTA, CDR2 FQGTGA, per germline. Here the CDR3 DNA reads TGTGCCAGCAGCTTAAATGGGGATCTTAATGAAAAACTGTTTTTT. This encodes CASSLNGDLNEKLFF.

With regard to this clonotype: A much larger clonotype is one base distant, so this may be a read error. The chain recombines TRBV19 with TRBJ1-2, with D unclear. The CDR3 has 10 residues. Germline CDR1 and CDR2: LNHDA and SQIVND (reference sequence). The CDR3 DNA reads TGTGTCAGTAAAGGCTATGGCTACACCTTC. This gives the protein CVSKGYGYTF.

The chain employs TRBV6-5 and TRBJ1-3, with 9 bases fitting TRBD1. With V trimmed by 0 bases and J by 4 bases, 4 bases remained unmatched. The CDR3 spans 16 residues. Germline lookup yields CDR1 MNHEY and CDR2 SVGAGI. In DNA, the CDR3 is TGTGCCAGCAGTTACTCCGGACAGGGGTTGGGAAACACCATATATTTT. Its translation: CASSYSGQGLGNTIYF.

This clonotype has more than one count but fewer than ten. This chain links TRBV6-4 with TRBJ2-5; 11 bases align to TRBD2. The CDR3 totals 14 residues. Germline V gene lookup returns CDR1 MRHNA and CDR2 SNTAGT. Germline trimming cut 6 bases from V and 4 bases from J; bases unmatched to any gene: 4. The CDR3 DNA follows: TGTGCCAGCAGACTAGCGGGAGCGGGAGAGACCCAGTACTTC. Protein: CASRLAGAGETQYF.

This clonotype was detected only a few times. The rearrangement joins TRBV5-6 to TRBJ1-2; D is perhaps TRBD1 (5 bases). The CDR3 has 14 amino acids. The V end lost 3 bases, the J end lost 7 bases, and 16 bases lay between the germline ends. Germline lookup yields CDR1 SGHDT and CDR2 YYEEEE. The CDR3 here is CASSSTRGGGGYTF. CDR3 DNA sequence: TGTGCCAGCAGCTCCACCCGGGGGGGGGGTGGCTACACCTTC.

Ten or more counts support this clonotype. The chain is built from TRBV9 and TRBJ2-7; D is unclear. With 0 bases removed from V and 3 bases from J, the gap between germline ends came to 7 bases. This CDR3 is built from 13 residues. Looked up from germline, CDR1 is SGDLS and CDR2 is YYNGEE. Here the CDR3 reads CASSVAPDYEQYF. CDR3 sequence (DNA): TGTGCCAGCAGCGTAGCTCCAGACTACGAGCAGTACTTC.